The 5 T cell receptor beta chains below come from one sample, sequenced in a study of tumor-infiltrating lymphocytes in localized non-small cell lung cancer. Repertoires were generated with immunoSEQ multiplex PCR, while TCRdb's copy carries only in-frame clones and drops some. This table has about 24,000 clones, approximately 59% appearing once. Sequenced input: lung tumor tissue. Source of these receptors: a human donor with non-small cell lung cancer.

The rearrangement joins TRBV6-1 to TRBJ1-2, with D unclear. The CDR3 sequence is 13 residues long. Germline CDR1 and CDR2: MNHNS and SASEGT. Deletions cut 2 bases from V and 1 base from J, with 5 bases between. The CDR3 reads CASSEIGNYGYTF. For the CDR3, the DNA is TGTGCCAGCAGTGAAATTGGTAACTATGGCTACACCTTC.

The V call is TRBV5-1, the J call TRBJ2-7, with TRBD1 identical over 7 bases. Germline values: CDR1 SGHRS, CDR2 YFSETQ. The length of the CDR3 is 15 residues. Germline trimming cut 4 bases from V and 0 bases from J; bases unmatched to any gene: 7. DNA of the CDR3: TGCGCCAGCAGCCCCGGACAGGTCGCCTCCTACGAGCAGTACTTC. Encoded protein: CASSPGQVASYEQYF.

The rearrangement uses TRBV7-9 and TRBJ1-3, with 8 nucleotides matching TRBD1. The V gene's germline CDR1 is SEHNR and CDR2 FQNEAQ (reference sequence). CDR3 length equals 14 residues. V lost 7 bases and J lost 3; bases outside the gene matches: 5. CDR3 protein: CASTTGTGGNTIYF. The CDR3 DNA is TGTGCCAGCACCACCGGGACAGGTGGAAACACCATATATTTT.

The chain carries TRBV5-1 and TRBJ2-3, with 11 positions matching TRBD2. Germline V gene sequence: CDR1 SGHRS, CDR2 YFSETQ. The CDR3 loop spans 16 amino acids. The V gene end was trimmed by 2 bases and the J gene end by 2 bases; junction bases not matched to a gene: 4. This CDR3 reads CASSLLAGDSTDTQYF. The CDR3 DNA reads TGCGCCAGCAGCTTACTAGCGGGAGACTCCACAGATACGCAGTATTTT.

This clone is classed as medium-sized. The V call is TRBV15, the J call TRBJ2-1; no definite D call. The CDR3 sequence is 14 residues long. Germline lookup yields CDR1 LNHNV and CDR2 YYDKDF (reference sequence). V lost 1 base and J 10 bases, leaving 14 bases between the germline ends. The CDR3 nucleotides read TGTGCCACCAGCAGAGGTTCGGCTGCGAGAGAGCAGTTCTTC. It yields the protein CATSRGSAAREQFF.